This TCR beta chain appears in the sequencing data of a study of T cells in Graves' hyperthyroidism and ophthalmopathy. CDR3 length equals 12 residues. Looked up from germline, CDR1 is SQVTM and CDR2 is ANQGSEA. V trimming: 4 bases; J trimming: 7 bases; junction bases outside the gene matches: 6. There were TCR beta CDR3 regions amplified from RNA transcripts. Using the HTBI primer set, a first-round RT-PCR was run on the TCR CDR3. TCRdb re-called the multiplex PCR reads with MiXCR, one entry per CDR3 protein. The sample yields a few hundred thousand distinct CDR3 sequences, about 20% seen once. Recently diagnosed hyperthyroidism of less than 2 months' duration affected patients aged 18 to 65. This clonotype has at least ten counts.

The chain is built from TRBV29-1 and TRBJ1-1; 7 bases align to TRBD1. This TCR derives from a man between 18 and 35 years old with Graves' hyperthyroidism. Material: blood. Here the CDR3 reads CSVATGAGEAFF. CDR3 DNA sequence: TGCAGCGTTGCTACAGGGGCGGGTGAAGCTTTCTTT.